A single sample gave rise to the 24 T cell receptor beta chains below, sequenced in a study of shared clonotypes between healthy human individuals. TCRdb's copy holds only in-frame clones and misses some; the assay was immunoSEQ multiplex PCR. The data show under 650,000 clones, about 96% seen once. The sample consisted of naive CD4+ T cells sorted from blood. Subset meaning: CD45RA+ positively selected. These receptor sequences come from a woman aged 25-40 years in good health.

The CDR3 is CASSEVASGNTIYF. In nucleotides, the CDR3 is TGTGCCAGCAGTGAAGTTGCTTCTGGAAACACCATATATTTT. The gene calls are TRBV6-1 and TRBJ1-3; no reliable D call. V was pared by 1 base and J by 1 base, with 5 bases between. The germline CDR1 and CDR2 sequences are MNHNS and SASEGT. The CDR3 contains 14 residues.

This clone was recorded only once. The chain employs TRBV11-2 and TRBJ2-7; 7 positions match TRBD1. The trim removed 1 base at V and 2 bases at J, leaving 5 bases unmatched. In germline, CDR1 is SGHAT, CDR2 FQNNGV. There are 15 residues in the CDR3. CDR3 DNA: TGTGCCAGCAGCTTAGGGACAGGTTTAACCTACGAGCAGTACTTC. It specifies CASSLGTGLTYEQYF. Filled out from reference TRBV11-2 and TRBJ2-7, the complete variable domain reads EAGVAQSPRYKIIEKRQSVAFWCNPISGHATLYWYQQILGQGPKLLIQFQNNGVVDDSQLPKDRFSAERLKGVDSTLKIQPAKLEDSAVYLCASSLGTGLTYEQYFGPGTRLTVT.

This chain connects TRBV11-2 to TRBJ2-3; tentative D call: TRBD1 (5 bases). Germline CDR1 and CDR2: SGHAT and FQNNGV. Trimming took 1 base from V and 5 from J, leaving 10 bases between them. The CDR3 spans 14 residues. This chain's CDR3 is CASSLVQGEDTQYF. The CDR3 DNA reads TGTGCCAGCAGCTTAGTCCAGGGCGAAGATACGCAGTATTTT.

The V and J genes are TRBV10-3 and TRBJ1-1; D not resolved. CDR3 length: 12 amino acids. Germline-derived CDR1 and CDR2 are ENHRY and SYGVKD. The V gene lost 6 bases and the J gene lost 0 bases, with 5 bases spanning the gap. The CDR3 sequence is CAIRELNTEAFF. For the CDR3, the DNA is TGTGCCATCAGGGAATTGAACACTGAAGCTTTCTTT.

The chain joins TRBV5-1 to TRBJ2-3; tentatively, D is TRBD1 (5 bases). Trimming took 0 bases from V and 2 from J, leaving 19 bases between them. Germline-derived CDR1 and CDR2 are SGHRS and YFSETQ. The CDR3 spans 18 residues. In DNA, the CDR3 is TGCGCCAGCAGCTTGGAGGGGCAAAAGAGAAGCTTCACAGATACGCAGTATTTT. Protein product: CASSLEGQKRSFTDTQYF.

The chain links TRBV11-2 to TRBJ1-2; D unresolved. The CDR3 length is 14 residues. Trimming took off 5 bases at V and 1 base at J, with 11 bases between the two ends. Germline CDR1 and CDR2: SGHAT and FQNNGV. CDR3 amino acids: CASSKGSVNYGYTF. DNA of the CDR3: TGTGCCAGCAGCAAAGGATCAGTTAACTATGGCTACACCTTC.

V usage is TRBV19 and J usage is TRBJ1-5; a possible D gene is TRBD1 (5 bases). The length of the CDR3 is 20 residues. Germline lookup yields CDR1 LNHDA and CDR2 SQIVND (reference sequence). Trimming took 5 bases from V and 0 from J, leaving 26 bases between them. The CDR3 spells CASSFRLGAGEPYSNQPQHF. CDR3 DNA sequence: TGTGCCAGTAGTTTTCGTCTCGGGGCAGGCGAACCCTATAGCAATCAGCCCCAGCATTTT.

V usage is TRBV28 and J usage is TRBJ1-2; 7 bases align to TRBD1. Per germline, CDR1 MDHEN and CDR2 SYDVKM. Unmatched junction bases numbered 2, after V lost 6 bases and J lost 4 bases. This CDR3 comprises 12 residues. The CDR3, as DNA: TGTGCCAGCAGCGGACAGGTCTATGGCTACACCTTC. This gives the protein CASSGQVYGYTF.

DNA for the CDR3: TGTGCCAGCAGTTTCAGAAGAGGGGCCGGAGCCTACGAGCAGTACTTC. It codes for CASSFRRGAGAYEQYF. This chain uses TRBV28 with TRBJ2-7; the D gene could be TRBD1 or TRBD2 (5 bases each). Germline lookup yields CDR1 MDHEN and CDR2 SYDVKM. Between the trimmed V and J ends, which lost 3 bases and 2 bases, there was a span of 17 bases. This CDR3 comprises 16 residues.

J is TRBJ1-3 and V is TRBV7-6; weak D call: TRBD1 (6 bases). Germline lookup yields CDR1 SGHVS and CDR2 FNYEAQ. V lost 7 bases, J lost 9 bases, and 22 bases lay in between. The CDR3 loop spans 15 amino acids. The CDR3 is CASNLLDRPYRTIYF. The CDR3 bases are TGTGCCAGCAACCTACTGGACAGACCCTACCGCACCATATATTTT.

The gene calls are TRBV5-1 and TRBJ1-1; 8 nucleotides align to TRBD1. The V and J ends lost 4 bases and 4 bases, in that order; junction bases with no gene match: 9. Germline V gene sequence: CDR1 SGHRS, CDR2 YFSETQ. The CDR3 is 15 residues long. CDR3 sequence (DNA): TGCGCCAGCAGCCCCCGCCAGGGGGCGCGCACTGAAGCTTTCTTT. It codes for CASSPRQGARTEAFF.

This chain links TRBV12-5 with TRBJ2-7; TRBD2 matches at 8 bases. With 0 bases clipped from V and 4 bases from J, the junction kept 11 bases outside the gene matches. This CDR3 has 17 amino acids. Germline V CDR1 and CDR2: LGHNT, FRNRAP. The CDR3 DNA reads as TGTGCTAGTGGTTTGGTACTCCAGCGGGAGTTGATTTACGAGCAGTACTTC. Protein product: CASGLVLQRELIYEQYF. Complete variable domain (other parts from reference TRBV12-5 and TRBJ2-7): DARVTQTPRHKVTEMGQEVTMRCQPILGHNTVFWYRQTMMQGLELLAYFRNRAPLDDSGMPKDRFSAEMPDATLATLKIQPSEPRDSAVYFCASGLVLQRELIYEQYFGPGTRLTVT.

V and J are TRBV7-2 and TRBJ2-7; unclear D gene. With 1 base removed from V and 5 bases from J, the gap between germline ends came to 9 bases. The CDR3 consists of 13 residues. Germline V CDR1 and CDR2: SGHTA, FQGNSA. The CDR3 DNA reads as TGTGCCAGCAGCTTAGGCGCGCCCGACGAGCAGTACTTC. This codes for CASSLGAPDEQYF.

The genes are TRBV6-1 and TRBJ1-1; D ambiguous. V lost 3 bases to trimming and J lost 5 bases, with 10 bases between them. Germline assignment: CDR1 MNHNS and CDR2 SASEGT. The CDR3 totals 13 residues. The CDR3 DNA is TGTGCCAGCAGTGATTGGCGAAGGACTGAAGCTTTCTTT. Protein: CASSDWRRTEAFF.

The rearrangement joins TRBV29-1 to TRBJ2-1; D gene uncertain. Germline V gives CDR1 SQVTM, CDR2 ANQGSEA. This CDR3 spans 14 amino acids. V gave up 5 bases and J gave up 7 bases, with 18 bases separating them. This CDR3 is CSVRMRLVLNEQFF. The CDR3 bases are TGCAGCGTTCGCATGAGACTGGTTTTAAATGAGCAGTTCTTC.

The V gene is TRBV18, the J gene TRBJ2-1; D remains unclear. CDR1 and CDR2 from the germline V gene are KGHSH and LQKENI. The V end was cut by 3 bases, the J end by 5 bases, with 5 bases between. The CDR3 totals 12 residues. The DNA for the CDR3 is TGTGCCAGCTCACCCCCCCACAATGAGCAGTTCTTC. It yields the protein CASSPPHNEQFF.

The V and J genes are TRBV5-5 and TRBJ1-4; possibly TRBD1 for D (6 bases). The CDR3 has 15 amino acids. The V gene's germline CDR1 is SGHKS and CDR2 YYEKEE (reference sequence). Deletions cut 0 bases from V and 8 bases from J, with 14 bases between. The CDR3 region is CASSLGNRVVEKLFF. The CDR3 nucleotides are TGTGCCAGCAGCTTGGGAAACAGGGTCGTGGAAAAACTGTTTTTT.

This sequence joins TRBV2 and TRBJ2-5; D uncertain. The J call may be faulty, since TRBJ2-7 better matches the DNA end. The length of the CDR3 is 11 residues. Germline CDR1 reads SNHLY; CDR2 reads FYNNEI. CDR3 coding DNA: TGTGCCAGCAGGTCTATAAACGAGCAGTACTTC. Its translation: CASRSINEQYF.

The chain couples TRBV28 to TRBJ2-1; 7 nucleotides agree with TRBD1. CDR1 MDHEN and CDR2 SYDVKM come from the germline V gene. The ends lost 5 bases at V and 0 bases at J; junction bases unmatched: 19. This CDR3 comprises 20 residues. The DNA for the CDR3 is TGTGCCAGCAGTCCCCAGGGTGGGGACAGCATTTGGAGCTCCTACAATGAGCAGTTCTTC. Encoded protein: CASSPQGGDSIWSSYNEQFF.

The chain employs TRBV5-1 and TRBJ2-3; no definite D call. In germline, CDR1 is SGHRS, CDR2 YFSETQ. CDR3 length: 14 amino acids. Deletions cut 0 bases from V and 0 bases from J, with 5 bases between. CDR3 sequence reads: CASSLDLSTDTQYF. The DNA for the CDR3 is TGCGCCAGCAGCTTGGACCTTAGCACAGATACGCAGTATTTT. The variable domain in full, completed from reference TRBV5-1 and TRBJ2-3, reads KAGVTQTPRYLIKTRGQQVTLSCSPISGHRSVSWYQQTPGQGLQFLFEYFSETQRNKGNFPGRFSGRQFSNSRSEMNVSTLELGDSALYLCASSLDLSTDTQYFGPGTRLTVL.

The CDR3 protein is CASGLIRGDVLETQYF. The CDR3 bases are TGTGCTAGTGGTTTGATCCGGGGGGATGTCTTAGAGACCCAGTACTTC. V and J are TRBV12-5 and TRBJ2-5, with 7 positions matching TRBD2. V lost 2 bases to trimming and J lost 4 bases; unmatched junction nucleotides: 10. The CDR3 is made up of 16 amino acids. Germline CDR1 and CDR2: LGHNT and FRNRAP.

V gene TRBV6-1 combines with J gene TRBJ2-5; D is possibly TRBD2 (6 bases). Trimming pared 5 bases from V and 5 bases from J, leaving 12 bases between. The CDR3 sequence is 13 residues long. Germline V CDR1 and CDR2: MNHNS, SASEGT. CDR3 DNA sequence: TGTGCCAGCAGTAAACTAGCTAAGGAGACCCAGTACTTC. Encoded protein: CASSKLAKETQYF.

V gene TRBV4-1 combines with J gene TRBJ1-4, with D uncertain. This CDR3 contains 16 residues. Trimming shortened V by 1 base and J by 3 bases, and 12 bases separated the two germline ends. Germline V lookup: CDR1 MGHRA, CDR2 YSYEKL. The CDR3 DNA follows: TGCGCCAGCAGCCAAGTTCATGAGGGTCCTAATGAAAAACTGTTTTTT. This translates into CASSQVHEGPNEKLFF.

Of note for this clone: Other DNA sequences in the same sample also yield this CDR3. The chain's CDR3 is CASFTNYGYTF. CDR3 nucleotides: TGTGCCAGTTTCACTAACTATGGCTACACCTTC. V is TRBV28 and J is TRBJ1-2, with no clear D. Germline CDR1 and CDR2: MDHEN and SYDVKM. The CDR3 extends over 11 amino acids. Trimming stripped 9 bases from V and 0 bases from J, with 5 bases between.